The TCR beta chain under discussion was sequenced for a study of early T cells in non-severe SARS-CoV-2 infection. Whole-study findings and limits: Matching with VDJdb favored anti-spike CD8 responses (missing private and CD4 specificities).

TCRdb reanalysed the 5' RACE reads using MiXCR and keeps one entry per CDR3 protein. The sample contains around 57,000 distinct CDR3 sequences, 10% to 14% of which appear only once. As for this clonotype: Its antigen remains unknown.

Trimming took 5 bases from V and 5 from J, leaving 22 bases between them. The CDR3 length is 17 residues. The germline V gene has CDR1 SGHAT and CDR2 FQNNGV. The receptor comes from an adult who was a healthcare worker with PCR-confirmed SARS-CoV-2 infection or an uninfected control (not recorded which). Sample: whole blood. V usage is TRBV11-2 and J usage is TRBJ2-1; the D call may be TRBD1 or TRBD2 (5 bases each). The CDR3 region is CASSQLRRPGRNNEQFF. CDR3 nucleotide sequence: TGTGCCAGCAGCCAACTCCGCCGCCCGGGGCGTAACAATGAGCAGTTCTTC.